These 18 T cell receptor beta chains came from one sample sequenced in a study of cytomegalovirus exposure and HLA in healthy donors. PCR employed 60 Vbeta and 13 Jbeta primers. Sequenced by immunoSEQ multiplex PCR; TCRdb stores in-frame clones only, minus some. The sample yields 130,000 or so clones, 80% seen once. Sequences were obtained from PBMCs. These receptors all come from a man under 40 in good health and CMV-seronegative.

This clone was detected once. This sequence joins TRBV6-6 and TRBJ2-7, with 11 bases that match TRBD2. CDR3 length: 15 amino acids. V lost 4 bases to trimming and J lost 4 bases; unmatched junction nucleotides: 6. Germline-derived CDR1 and CDR2 are MNHNY and SVGAGI (reference sequence). Here the CDR3 reads CASSLTSGRYYEQYF. CDR3 nucleotide sequence: TGTGCCAGCAGTTTAACTAGCGGGAGATATTACGAGCAGTACTTC.

This sequence joins TRBV5-6 and TRBJ2-7, with a weak D call TRBD1 (5 bases). Germline V lookup: CDR1 SGHDT, CDR2 YYEEEE. This CDR3 comprises 14 residues. Trimming took off 2 bases at V and 3 bases at J, with 12 bases between the two ends. The CDR3 here is CASSLHDRIYEQYF. The CDR3 nucleotides are TGTGCCAGCAGCTTACACGACAGAATCTACGAGCAGTACTTC.

The chain links TRBV15 to TRBJ2-3; TRBD2 agrees at 8 bases. The trim removed 7 bases at V and 5 bases at J, leaving 11 bases unmatched. This CDR3 contains 15 residues. Germline V gene sequence: CDR1 LNHNV, CDR2 YYDKDF (reference sequence). The CDR3 DNA is TGTGCCACCACCTCAAGAGGACTAGCATTAGATACGCAGTATTTT. This translates into CATTSRGLALDTQYF. Complete variable domain (other parts from reference TRBV15 and TRBJ2-3): DAMVIQNPRYQVTQFGKPVTLSCSQTLNHNVMYWYQQKSSQAPKLLFHYYDKDFNNEADTPDNFQSRRPNTSFCFLDIRSPGLGDTAMYLCATTSRGLALDTQYFGPGTRLTVL.

V usage is TRBV5-1 and J usage is TRBJ1-2, with 8 bases that match TRBD1. The CDR3 loop spans 16 amino acids. Germline CDR1 SGHRS, CDR2 YFSETQ. After removal of 0 bases from V and 4 bases from J, the junction contained 8 bases not matched to a gene. CDR3 bases: TGCGCCAGCAGCTTGGGGACAGGGAACGGGGGCTATGGCTACACCTTC. Residues: CASSLGTGNGGYGYTF.

This chain joins TRBV2 and TRBJ2-7, with a weak D call TRBD2 (7 bases). CDR1 is SNHLY and CDR2 is FYNNEI in the germline V gene. This CDR3 is 12 amino acids long. V lost 7 bases and J 3 bases, leaving 10 bases between the germline ends. The CDR3 protein is CASKGGLYEQYF. The CDR3 nucleotides read TGTGCCAGCAAGGGGGGGCTCTACGAGCAGTACTTC.

This rearrangement joins TRBV28 to TRBJ1-2, with 7 bases identical to TRBD1. The CDR3 runs to 15 residues. The germline CDR1 and CDR2 sequences are MDHEN and SYDVKM. Germline trimming cut 6 bases from V and 0 bases from J; bases unmatched to any gene: 7. The CDR3 DNA is TGTGCCAGCAGAGCCAACAGGGGATCTAACTATGGCTACACCTTC. Translated, it gives CASRANRGSNYGYTF.

This clone was seen a single time. V is TRBV5-4 and J is TRBJ2-1, with TRBD2 identical over 11 bases. The CDR3 consists of 18 residues. CDR1 and CDR2 from the germline V gene are SGHNT and YYREEE (reference sequence). V shed 4 bases and J 1 base; nucleotides not matched to a gene: 10. CDR3 sequence reads: CASSPRLAGTSSYNEQFF. DNA of the CDR3: TGTGCCAGCAGCCCACGACTAGCGGGAACAAGTTCCTACAATGAGCAGTTCTTC.

The chain has TRBV9 and TRBJ2-7, with 8 bases that match TRBD2. The V gene's germline CDR1 is SGDLS and CDR2 YYNGEE. The CDR3 spans 16 residues. V shed 0 bases, J shed 2 bases, and the junction held 7 bases outside the gene matches. CDR3 DNA sequence: TGTGCCAGCAGCGTAGCTCAAACTAGCGGAACCTACGAGCAGTACTTC. Translated, it gives CASSVAQTSGTYEQYF.

The CDR3: CASSHTLDAEAFF. In nucleotides, the CDR3 is TGTGCCAGCAGCCATACGCTAGACGCTGAAGCTTTCTTT. The rearrangement uses TRBV4-2 and TRBJ1-1; no clear D. The CDR3 loop spans 13 amino acids. CDR1 is LGHNA, CDR2 YNFKEQ, per germline. Trimming took 3 bases from V and 6 from J, leaving 11 bases between them.

In its sample, this clone was seen a few times. This chain joins TRBV11-2 and TRBJ1-1, with D unresolved. Between the trimmed V and J ends, which lost 1 base and 1 base, there was a span of 10 bases. Germline V gene lookup returns CDR1 SGHAT and CDR2 FQNNGV. This CDR3 has 15 residues. The CDR3 DNA reads as TGTGCCAGCAGCTTAGTGAGGGCGTCGAACACTGAAGCTTTCTTT. This sequence encodes CASSLVRASNTEAFF.

The chain combines TRBV10-1 with TRBJ2-5; possible D gene TRBD2, 6 bases. This CDR3 has 21 amino acids. Germline lookup yields CDR1 WNHNN and CDR2 SYGVQD (reference sequence). Deletions cut 1 base from V and 5 bases from J, with 32 bases between. CDR3 region: CASSEFDVLKGGVWIRETQYF. In DNA, the CDR3 is TGCGCCAGCAGTGAGTTTGACGTCCTTAAGGGCGGGGTTTGGATAAGGGAGACCCAGTACTTC.

This chain connects TRBV7-2 to TRBJ1-2; TRBD1 agrees at 7 bases. Per the germline V gene, CDR1 is SGHTA and CDR2 is FQGNSA. The V and J ends lost 4 bases and 6 bases, in that order; junction bases with no gene match: 8. The CDR3 loop spans 14 amino acids. CDR3 protein: CASSWYLDRDGYTF. In DNA form, the CDR3 reads TGTGCCAGCAGCTGGTACCTAGACAGGGATGGCTACACCTTC.

This clone was counted a single time. The chain recombines TRBV27 with TRBJ1-4, with 9 positions matching TRBD1. The CDR3 spans 17 residues. CDR1 is MNHEY and CDR2 is SMNVEV in the germline V gene (reference sequence). The V segment lost 6 bases and the J segment 4 bases; nucleotides outside the gene matches: 12. The CDR3 loop reads CASRPGQGVGVNEKLFF. For the CDR3, the DNA is TGTGCCAGCAGGCCGGGACAGGGTGTCGGTGTTAATGAAAAACTGTTTTTT.

The gene calls are TRBV28 and TRBJ1-2, with 7 nucleotides matching TRBD1. Germline lookup yields CDR1 MDHEN and CDR2 SYDVKM. The CDR3 runs 13 residues. The ends lost 2 bases at V and 8 bases at J; junction bases unmatched: 5. Written as DNA, the CDR3 is TGTGCCAGCAGTTTAGAGGGGGCGCGCGGCTACACCTTC. Translation gives CASSLEGARGYTF.

The chain joins TRBV7-9 to TRBJ2-7, with D perhaps matching TRBD1 (6 bases). CDR1 and CDR2 (germline): SEHNR, FQNEAQ (reference sequence). CDR3 size: 15 residues. The V gene lost 5 bases and the J gene lost 3 bases, with 17 bases spanning the gap. The chain's CDR3 is CASSGWTEQVYEQYF. CDR3 nucleotide sequence: TGTGCCAGCAGCGGATGGACAGAACAGGTCTACGAGCAGTACTTC. Full variable domain (rest looked up from reference TRBV7-9 and TRBJ2-7): DTGVSQNPRHKITKRGQNVTFRCDPISEHNRLYWYRQTLGQGPEFLTYFQNEAQLEKSRLLSDRFSAERPKGSFSTLEIQRTEQGDSAMYLCASSGWTEQVYEQYFGPGTRLTVT.

The J gene is TRBJ2-5, the V gene TRBV6-1; D gene ambiguous. The CDR3 length is 11 residues. Germline V gene lookup returns CDR1 MNHNS and CDR2 SASEGT. The V end was cut by 7 bases, the J end by 3 bases, with 6 bases between. CDR3 in amino acids: CASTQKETQYF. DNA for the CDR3: TGTGCCAGCACCCAAAAAGAGACCCAGTACTTC.

The chain combines TRBV15 with TRBJ1-2, with TRBD1 matching over 8 bases. This CDR3 region has 15 residues. Germline CDR1 is LNHNV and CDR2 is YYDKDF (reference sequence). Trimming at V came to 1 base and at J to 5 bases, leaving 6 bases not matched to a gene. CDR3: CATSRGQGIGYGYTF. The DNA of the CDR3 is TGTGCCACCAGCAGAGGACAGGGGATCGGTTATGGCTACACCTTC.

Notes on this clone: Its ends do not fully match the called genes, so a read error is possible. The J gene is TRBJ2-1, the V gene TRBV7-7; 11 bases align to TRBD2. Germline V gene data show CDR1 as SSHAT and CDR2 as FNYEAQ (reference sequence). This CDR3 spans 15 amino acids. The CDR3 sequence: CASSRTSGSHNEQFF. CDR3 in DNA: TGTGCTAGCAGCCGCACTAGCGGGAGCCACAATGAGCAGTTCTTC. The whole variable domain, remainder taken from reference TRBV7-7 and TRBJ2-1, is GAGVSQSPRYKVTKRGQDVTLRCDPISSHATLYWYQQALGQGPEFLTYFNYEAQPDKSGLPSDRFSAERPEGSISTLTIQRTEQRDSAMYRCASSRTSGSHNEQFFGPGTRLTVL.